This T cell receptor beta chain was sequenced for a study of cytotoxic CD8 clonotypes in ibrutinib-treated CLL. Overall study results and limits: Clonality increased at ibrutinib response, then returned toward baseline at progression.

Using immunoSEQ multiplex PCR, the repertoire was profiled, and TCRdb retains in-frame clones only, with some absent. The data hold 150,000 or so clones, with about 88% observed a single time. The germline CDR1 and CDR2 sequences are GTSNPN and SVGIG (reference sequence). V was shortened by 3 bases and J by 6 bases, with 14 bases between the two germline ends. The CDR3 has 13 residues. About this clone itself: Its specificity is unknown.

Sequenced material: PBMCs, taken at disease progression, from a patient treated with ibrutinib. The sequence came from a human donor with chronic lymphocytic leukemia. The chain has TRBV30 and TRBJ1-2; D perhaps matches TRBD1 (5 bases). This chain's CDR3 is CAWRDTASHGYTF. The CDR3, as DNA: TGTGCCTGGAGGGACACAGCTAGTCATGGCTACACCTTC.